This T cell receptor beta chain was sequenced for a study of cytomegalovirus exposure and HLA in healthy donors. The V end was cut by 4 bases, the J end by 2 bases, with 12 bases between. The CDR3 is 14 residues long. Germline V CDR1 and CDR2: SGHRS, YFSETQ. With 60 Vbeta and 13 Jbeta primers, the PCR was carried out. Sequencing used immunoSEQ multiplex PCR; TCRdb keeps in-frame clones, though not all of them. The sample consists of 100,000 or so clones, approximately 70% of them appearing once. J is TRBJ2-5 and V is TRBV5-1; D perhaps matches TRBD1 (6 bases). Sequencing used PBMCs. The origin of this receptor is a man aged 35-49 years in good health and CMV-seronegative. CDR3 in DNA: TGCGCCAGCAGCACCGGACAGAAACAAGAGACCCAGTACTTC. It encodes CASSTGQKQETQYF.